This TCR beta chain was found in a study of memory CD4+ T cells and cytomegalovirus serostatus (dated 2019 in TCRdb). For the wider study: The cohort included approximately 35 healthy adults from Belgium, of whom 9 were CMV seropositive and 24 were CMV seronegative. CD4+ memory TCRbeta repertoires of a Belgian cohort with known cytomegalovirus serostatus were sequenced in order to replicate a published TCR-based CMV serostatus classifier. Findings and caveats that apply to the study as a whole: On the Belgian cohort, the classifier built on the original framework reached a median bootstrapped AUC of around 0.95, with a 95% CI of 0.76-1.00. Of around 160 previously reported CMV-associated TCRbeta sequences, about 68 appeared in the CD4+ memory repertoires, each in one to five individuals. Results were interpreted as suggesting that the CMV-associated TCR signature is largely present in the CD4+ memory repertoire. Only CD4+CD45RO+ memory cells were sequenced, in contrast to the original study, in which naive and memory CD4+ and CD8+ populations were covered. For CMV serostatus prediction, a median bootstrapped AUC of approximately 0.95 was reached with the original framework, and a median bootstrapped AUC of roughly 0.89 was reached with a US-trained random forest.

Including cysteine and phenylalanine, the CDR3 has 14 amino acids. Just CDR3 DNA is preserved here, 42 bases in frame from base 1. Relative to germline, V is missing 4 bases and J is missing 4 bases, with 6 bases of the junction outside any gene match. Looking up the germline V gene yields CDR1 SGHDT and CDR2 YYEEEE. Genomic DNA was extracted from sorted cells with the Quick-DNA Microprep Kit. TCRbeta DNA was amplified with the immunoSEQ hsTCRbeta kit following the manufacturer's protocol. TCRbeta libraries were sequenced on an Illumina MiSeq instrument. The study's own analysis went as follows. Once out-of-frame sequences had been removed, fewer than 2.5 million distinct TCRbeta sequences were left, which works out to an average of around 73,000 per individual. Each individual was scored according to the count of about 150 previously reported CMV-associated TCRbeta sequences and the total productive distinct TCRbeta count. A beta-binomial model was reimplemented in Python, and scikit-learn random forests with default parameters were trained on data from the US cohort. Classifier performance on the Belgian cohort was summarized as median AUC with percentile confidence intervals over 10,000 bootstrap iterations. TCRdb holds this immuneACCESS table with in-frame rearrangements only. Some clones are missing; in checked studies, unresolved V genes explain under half, and the rest has no known cause. V and J calls and clone size are given by that table; D and trimming were obtained from the DNA. For this sample the table gives 40,000 or so clones, of which roughly 78% were detected only once. The top ten constitute approximately 0.78% of the sample.

A FACSAria II was used to sort memory CD4+ T cells, defined as single viable CD3+CD4+CD8-CD45RO+ cells. CMV serostatus was determined with a Roche Elecsys assay detecting serum IgG against CMV pp150, pp28, p38 and p52. Once the samples were thawed, total CD4+ T cells were enriched through positive selection using CD4 magnetic microbeads. The samples came from a different study that was designed specifically to examine the CD4+ T cell memory repertoire. Following standard operating procedures, peripheral blood mononuclear cells were isolated and cryopreserved, while serum was kept at -80 degrees C. Staining used CD3-PerCP (BW264/56), CD4-APC (RPA-T4), CD45RO-PE (UCHT1) and CD8-Pacific Orange (3B5) antibodies, with Sytox blue excluding non-viable cells. Details on this clone: No antigen is known for it. Per-base qualities were not stored, and no clone one base away is much larger.

The sequencing input was memory CD4+ T cells from blood. The source of this sequence is an adult in good health and CMV-seronegative. The chain uses TRBV5-6 and TRBJ1-1; TRBD1 fits 8 bases in the junction. This receptor carries the CDR3 CASSRGQGSTEAFF. The nucleotides read TGTGCCAGCAGCAGAGGACAGGGATCCACTGAAGCTTTCTTT.